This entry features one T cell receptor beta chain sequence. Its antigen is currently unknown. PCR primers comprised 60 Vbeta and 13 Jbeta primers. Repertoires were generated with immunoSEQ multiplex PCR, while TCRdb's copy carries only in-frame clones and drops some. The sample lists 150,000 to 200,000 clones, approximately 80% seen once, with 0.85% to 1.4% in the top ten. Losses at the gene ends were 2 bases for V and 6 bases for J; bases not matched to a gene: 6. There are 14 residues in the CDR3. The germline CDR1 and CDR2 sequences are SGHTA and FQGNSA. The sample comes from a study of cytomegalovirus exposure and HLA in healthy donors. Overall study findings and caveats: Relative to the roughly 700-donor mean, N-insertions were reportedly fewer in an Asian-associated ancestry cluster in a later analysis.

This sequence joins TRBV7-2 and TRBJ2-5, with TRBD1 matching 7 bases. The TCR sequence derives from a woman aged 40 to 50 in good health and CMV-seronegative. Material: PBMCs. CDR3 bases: TGTGCCAGCAGCTTAAAAAGACAGGGTCAGACCCAGTACTTC. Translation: CASSLKRQGQTQYF.